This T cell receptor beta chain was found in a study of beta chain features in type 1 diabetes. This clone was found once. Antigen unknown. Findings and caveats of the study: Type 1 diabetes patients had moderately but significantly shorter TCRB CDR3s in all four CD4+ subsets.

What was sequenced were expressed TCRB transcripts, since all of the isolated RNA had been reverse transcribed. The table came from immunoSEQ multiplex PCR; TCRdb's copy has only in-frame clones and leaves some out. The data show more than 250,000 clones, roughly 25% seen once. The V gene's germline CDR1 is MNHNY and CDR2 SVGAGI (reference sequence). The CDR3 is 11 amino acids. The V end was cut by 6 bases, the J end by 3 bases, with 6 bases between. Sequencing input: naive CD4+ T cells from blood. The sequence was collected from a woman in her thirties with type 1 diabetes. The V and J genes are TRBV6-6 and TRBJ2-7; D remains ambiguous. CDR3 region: CASRTVYEQYF. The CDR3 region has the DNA TGTGCCAGCAGAACAGTCTACGAGCAGTACTTC.